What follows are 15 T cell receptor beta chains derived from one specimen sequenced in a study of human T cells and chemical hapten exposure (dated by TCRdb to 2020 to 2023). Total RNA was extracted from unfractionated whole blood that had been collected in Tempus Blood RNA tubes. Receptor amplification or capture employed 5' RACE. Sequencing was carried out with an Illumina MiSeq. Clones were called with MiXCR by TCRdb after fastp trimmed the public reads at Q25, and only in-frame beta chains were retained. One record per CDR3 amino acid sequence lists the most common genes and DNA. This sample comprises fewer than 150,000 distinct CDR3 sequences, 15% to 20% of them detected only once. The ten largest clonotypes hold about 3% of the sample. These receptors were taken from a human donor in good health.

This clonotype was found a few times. The CDR3, as DNA: TGTGCCAGCCGCCCGGGACCAAGCTCCTACAATGAGCAGTTCTTC. Protein: CASRPGPSSYNEQFF. The rearrangement joins TRBV7-9 to TRBJ2-1; perhaps D is TRBD1 or TRBD2 (5 bases each). This CDR3 region has 15 residues. V was clipped by 8 bases and J by 0 bases, with 14 bases between them. The germline V gene encodes CDR1 SEHNR and CDR2 FQNEAQ (reference sequence).

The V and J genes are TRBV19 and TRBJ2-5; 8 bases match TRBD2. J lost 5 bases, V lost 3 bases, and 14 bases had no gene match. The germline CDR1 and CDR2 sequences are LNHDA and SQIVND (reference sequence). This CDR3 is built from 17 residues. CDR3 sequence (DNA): TGTGCCAGTAGTATGGTTCCGGGACTAGGGAGTGGGGAGACCCAGTACTTC. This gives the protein CASSMVPGLGSGETQYF.

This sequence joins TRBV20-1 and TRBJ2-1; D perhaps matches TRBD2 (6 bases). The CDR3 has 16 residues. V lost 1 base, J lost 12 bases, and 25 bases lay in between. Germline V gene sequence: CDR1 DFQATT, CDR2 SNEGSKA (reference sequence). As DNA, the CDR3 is TGCAGTGCTAGAGGGAGTGGGCTAGCGACTCGAGGTGTGCAGTTCTTC. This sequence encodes CSARGSGLATRGVQFF.

CDR3 in DNA: TGTGCCTGGAGTGCAGGGGGTAGCAATCAGCCCCAGCATTTT. Translated, it gives CAWSAGGSNQPQHF. The chain couples TRBV30 to TRBJ1-5; 7 nucleotides agree with TRBD1. Germline V gene lookup returns CDR1 GTSNPN and CDR2 SVGIG (reference sequence). The CDR3 runs to 14 residues. Trimming removed 1 base from V and 0 bases from J; junction bases left unmatched: 0.

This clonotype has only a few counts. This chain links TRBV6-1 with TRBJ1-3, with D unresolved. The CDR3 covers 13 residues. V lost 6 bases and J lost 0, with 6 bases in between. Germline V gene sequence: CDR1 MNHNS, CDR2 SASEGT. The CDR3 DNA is TGTGCCAGCAGGAAAGACTCTGGAAACACCATATATTTT. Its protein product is CASRKDSGNTIYF.

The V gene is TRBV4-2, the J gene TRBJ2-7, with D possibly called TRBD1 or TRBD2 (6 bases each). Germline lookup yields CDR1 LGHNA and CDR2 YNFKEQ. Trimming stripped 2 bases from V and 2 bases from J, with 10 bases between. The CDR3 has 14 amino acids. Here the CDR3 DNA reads TGTGCCAGCAGCCAAAAGGGGGGTACCTACGAGCAGTACTTC. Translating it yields CASSQKGGTYEQYF.

The CDR3 loop is CSAHRGPSTDTQYF. The DNA for the CDR3 is TGCAGTGCCCACAGAGGACCTAGCACAGATACGCAGTATTTT. This rearrangement joins TRBV20-1 to TRBJ2-3, with D unresolved. Trimming removed 6 bases from V and 0 bases from J, with 13 bases in between. Germline values: CDR1 DFQATT, CDR2 SNEGSKA (reference sequence). This CDR3 spans 14 amino acids.

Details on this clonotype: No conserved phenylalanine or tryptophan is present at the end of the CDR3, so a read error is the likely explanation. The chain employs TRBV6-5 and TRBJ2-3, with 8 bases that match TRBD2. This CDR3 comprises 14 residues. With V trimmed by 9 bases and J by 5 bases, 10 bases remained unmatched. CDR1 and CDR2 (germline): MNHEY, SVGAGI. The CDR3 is CASNIAGPRDTQYL. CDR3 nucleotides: TGTGCCAGTAATATAGCGGGACCAAGAGATACGCAGTATCTT.

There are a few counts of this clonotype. CDR3 nucleotide sequence: TGTGCCAGCAGCTTGGACGCGGGAGCGTGGGAGACCCAGTACTTC. This codes for CASSLDAGAWETQYF. The V gene is TRBV11-1, the J gene TRBJ2-5, with 7 bases aligning to TRBD2. Per germline, CDR1 SGHAT and CDR2 FQDESV (reference sequence). The CDR3 is made up of 15 amino acids. The V and J ends lost 3 bases and 5 bases, in that order; junction bases with no gene match: 9.

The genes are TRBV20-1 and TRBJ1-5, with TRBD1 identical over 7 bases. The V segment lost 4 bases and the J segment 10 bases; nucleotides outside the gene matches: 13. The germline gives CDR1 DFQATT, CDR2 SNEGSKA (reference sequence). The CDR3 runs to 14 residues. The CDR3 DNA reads TGCAGTGCTATAACGGGAACAGGGGAGCCTCCCCAGCATTTT. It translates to CSAITGTGEPPQHF.

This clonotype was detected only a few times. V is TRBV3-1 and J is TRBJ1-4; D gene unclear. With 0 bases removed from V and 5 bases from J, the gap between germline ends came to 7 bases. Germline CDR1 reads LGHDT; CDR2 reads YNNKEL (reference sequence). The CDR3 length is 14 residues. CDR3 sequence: CASSQENRNEKLFF. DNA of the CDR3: TGTGCCAGCAGCCAAGAGAACCGAAATGAAAAACTGTTTTTT.

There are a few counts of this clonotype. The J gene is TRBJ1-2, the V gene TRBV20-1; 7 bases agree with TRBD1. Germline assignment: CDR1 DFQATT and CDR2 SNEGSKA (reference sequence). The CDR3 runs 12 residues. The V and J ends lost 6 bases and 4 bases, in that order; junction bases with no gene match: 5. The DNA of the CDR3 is TGCAGTGCCCTCACAGGGGCCTATGGCTACACCTTC. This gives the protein CSALTGAYGYTF.

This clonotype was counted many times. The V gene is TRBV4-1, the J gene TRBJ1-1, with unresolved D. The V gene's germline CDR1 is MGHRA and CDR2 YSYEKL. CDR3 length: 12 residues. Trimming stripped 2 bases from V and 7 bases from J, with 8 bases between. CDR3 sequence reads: CASSQWPLEAFF. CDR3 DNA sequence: TGCGCCAGCAGCCAATGGCCACTTGAAGCTTTCTTT.

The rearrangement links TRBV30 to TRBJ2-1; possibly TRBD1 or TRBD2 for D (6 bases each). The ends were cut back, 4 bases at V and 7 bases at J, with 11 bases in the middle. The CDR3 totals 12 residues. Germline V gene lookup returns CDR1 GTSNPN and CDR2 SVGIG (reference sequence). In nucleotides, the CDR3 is TGTGCCTGGAAACTAGGGGGGAATGAGCAGTTCTTC. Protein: CAWKLGGNEQFF.

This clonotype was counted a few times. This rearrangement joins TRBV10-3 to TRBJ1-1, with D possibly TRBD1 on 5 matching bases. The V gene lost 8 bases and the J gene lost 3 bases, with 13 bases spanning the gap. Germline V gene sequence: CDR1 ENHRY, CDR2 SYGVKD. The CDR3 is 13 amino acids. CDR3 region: CAICGRVDTEAFF. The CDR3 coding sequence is TGTGCCATCTGCGGCAGGGTCGACACTGAAGCTTTCTTT.